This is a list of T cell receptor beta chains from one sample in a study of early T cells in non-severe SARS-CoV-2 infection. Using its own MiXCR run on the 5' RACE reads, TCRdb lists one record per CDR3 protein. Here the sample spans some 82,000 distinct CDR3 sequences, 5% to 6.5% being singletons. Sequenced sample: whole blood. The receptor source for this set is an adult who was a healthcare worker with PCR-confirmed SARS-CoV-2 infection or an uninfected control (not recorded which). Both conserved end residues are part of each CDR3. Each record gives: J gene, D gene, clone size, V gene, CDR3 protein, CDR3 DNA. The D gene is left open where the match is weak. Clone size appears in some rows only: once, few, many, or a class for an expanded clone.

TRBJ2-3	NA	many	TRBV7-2	CASSLALGFTDTQYF	TGTGCCAGCAGCTTAGCTCTCGGGTTCACAGATACGCAGTATTTT
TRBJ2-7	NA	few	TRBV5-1	CASSLDPGRAGEQYF	TGCGCCAGCAGCTTGGATCCGGGTCGAGCCGGCGAGCAGTACTTC
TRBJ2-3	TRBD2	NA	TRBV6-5	CASRLADYTDTQYF	TGTGCCAGCCGACTAGCGGACTACACAGATACGCAGTATTTT
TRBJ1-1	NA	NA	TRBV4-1	CASSQVIQRGAEAFF	TGCGCCAGCAGCCAAGTAATCCAGCGGGGCGCTGAAGCTTTCTTT
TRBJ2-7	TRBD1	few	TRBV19	CASSRGMTGAGEQYF	TGTGCCAGTAGCCGCGGAATGACAGGGGCCGGGGAGCAGTACTTC
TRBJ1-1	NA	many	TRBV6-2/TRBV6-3	CASSYSDRQEAFF	TGTGCCAGCAGTTACTCGGACAGACAAGAAGCTTTCTTT
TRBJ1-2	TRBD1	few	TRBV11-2	CASSQGQPYGYTF	TGTGCCAGCAGCCAGGGACAGCCCTATGGCTACACCTTC
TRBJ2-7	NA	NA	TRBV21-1	CASSKDLRTVRGTCEQYF	TGTGCCAGCAGCAAAGACCTCCGGACGGTACGAGGGACCTGCGAGCAGTACTTC
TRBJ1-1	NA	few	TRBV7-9	CASRTNRDTEAFF	TGTGCCAGCCGTACTAACCGGGACACAGAAGCTTTCTTT
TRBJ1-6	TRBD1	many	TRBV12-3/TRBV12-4	CASSRTGVSPLHF	TGTGCCAGCAGTAGGACAGGGGTATCACCCCTCCACTTT
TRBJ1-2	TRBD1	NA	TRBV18	CASSPKLQGIYGYTF	TGTGCCAGCTCACCAAAACTACAGGGGATCTATGGCTACACCTTC
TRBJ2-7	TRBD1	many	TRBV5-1	CASSYATGDNYEQYF	TGCGCCAGCAGCTACGCGACAGGGGATAATTACGAGCAGTACTTC
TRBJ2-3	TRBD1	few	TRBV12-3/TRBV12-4	CASSGTAAGPTDTQYF	TGTGCCAGCAGCGGGACAGCTGCTGGACCCACAGATACGCAGTATTTT
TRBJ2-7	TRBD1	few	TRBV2	CASRTGTGGMGEQYF	TGTGCCAGCAGAACCGGGACAGGGGGCATGGGCGAGCAGTACTTC
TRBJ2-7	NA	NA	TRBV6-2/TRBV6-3	CASSYRRTSEQFYEQYF	TGTGCCAGCAGTTACCGACGCACAAGCGAGCAATTCTACGAGCAGTACTTC
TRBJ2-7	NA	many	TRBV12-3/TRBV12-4	CASSLGTTSVGYF	TGTGCCAGCAGCCTCGGGACCACCTCGGTCGGGTACTTC
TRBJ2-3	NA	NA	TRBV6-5	CASTRGTSDTQYF	TGTGCCAGCACCCGCGGGACTTCAGATACGCAGTATTTT
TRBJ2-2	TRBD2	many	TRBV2	CASSPSGRVSTGELFF	TGTGCCAGCAGTCCTAGCGGGAGGGTGTCGACCGGGGAGCTGTTTTTT
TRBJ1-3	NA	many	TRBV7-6	CASSLQTASSGNTIYF	TGTGCCAGCAGCCTCCAGACCGCGAGCTCTGGAAACACCATATATTTT
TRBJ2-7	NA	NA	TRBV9	CASSSRLASYEQYF	TGTGCCAGCAGCTCCCGTCTAGCGAGCTACGAGCAGTACTTC
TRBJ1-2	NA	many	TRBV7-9	CASREGYGYTF	TGTGCCAGCAGAGAGGGCTATGGCTACACCTTC
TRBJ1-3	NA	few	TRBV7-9	CASSLAQVGDTIYF	TGTGCCAGCAGCTTAGCACAGGTTGGCGACACCATATATTTT
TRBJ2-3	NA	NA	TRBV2	CASSRGTGTDTQYF	TGTGCCAGCAGTAGGGGGACTGGGACAGATACGCAGTATTTT
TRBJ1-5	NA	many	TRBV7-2	CASSLDGGPQPQHF	TGTGCCAGCAGCCTGGACGGGGGGCCTCAGCCCCAGCATTTT
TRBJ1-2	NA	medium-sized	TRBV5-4	CASSLGPGDLNYGYTF	TGTGCCAGCAGCTTGGGACCAGGGGACTTGAACTATGGCTACACCTTC
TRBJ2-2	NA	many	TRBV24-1	CATSVPNTGELFF	TGTGCCACCAGTGTCCCGAACACCGGGGAGCTGTTTTTT
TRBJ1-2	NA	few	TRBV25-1	CASSEPHLNYGYTF	TGTGCCAGCAGTGAGCCCCACCTTAACTATGGCTACACCTTC
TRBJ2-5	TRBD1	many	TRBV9	CASSPQDRGWTETQYF	TGTGCCAGCAGCCCACAGGACAGGGGCTGGACAGAGACCCAGTACTTC
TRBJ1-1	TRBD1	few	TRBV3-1	CASSQGGTGTNTEAFF	TGTGCCAGCAGCCAAGGAGGGACAGGGACGAACACTGAAGCTTTCTTT
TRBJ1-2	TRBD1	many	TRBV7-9	CASSGQGWYGYTF	TGTGCCAGCAGCGGACAGGGCTGGTATGGCTACACCTTC
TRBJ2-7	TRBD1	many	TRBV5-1	CASSFWDSYEQYF	TGCGCCAGCAGCTTTTGGGACAGCTACGAGCAGTACTTC
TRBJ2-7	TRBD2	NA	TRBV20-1	CSATGVAGYYEQYF	TGCAGTGCTACAGGGGTAGCGGGATATTACGAGCAGTACTTC